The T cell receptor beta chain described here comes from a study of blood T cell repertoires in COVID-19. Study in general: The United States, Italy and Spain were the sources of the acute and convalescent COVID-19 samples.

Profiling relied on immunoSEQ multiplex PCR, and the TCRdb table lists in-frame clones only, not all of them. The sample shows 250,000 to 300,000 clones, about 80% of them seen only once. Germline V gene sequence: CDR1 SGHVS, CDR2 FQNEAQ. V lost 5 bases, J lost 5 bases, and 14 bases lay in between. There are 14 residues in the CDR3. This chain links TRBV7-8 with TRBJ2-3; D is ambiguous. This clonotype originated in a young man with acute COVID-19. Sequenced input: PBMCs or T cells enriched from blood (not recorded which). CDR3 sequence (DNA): TGTGCCAGCAGCCTGAACCGCGGCGGAGATACGCAGTATTTT. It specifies CASSLNRGGDTQYF.